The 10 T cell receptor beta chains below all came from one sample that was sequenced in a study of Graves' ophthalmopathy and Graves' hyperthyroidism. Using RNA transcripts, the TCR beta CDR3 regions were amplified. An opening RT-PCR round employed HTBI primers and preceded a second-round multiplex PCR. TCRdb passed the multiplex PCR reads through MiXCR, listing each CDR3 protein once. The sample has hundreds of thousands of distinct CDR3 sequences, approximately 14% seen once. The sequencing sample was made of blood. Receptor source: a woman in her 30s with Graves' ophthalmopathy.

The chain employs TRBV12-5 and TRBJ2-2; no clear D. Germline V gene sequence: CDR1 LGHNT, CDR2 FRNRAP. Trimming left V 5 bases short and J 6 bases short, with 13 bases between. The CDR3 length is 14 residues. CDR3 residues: CASGVWADAGELFF. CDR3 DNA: TGTGCTAGTGGTGTCTGGGCGGACGCCGGGGAGCTGTTTTTT.

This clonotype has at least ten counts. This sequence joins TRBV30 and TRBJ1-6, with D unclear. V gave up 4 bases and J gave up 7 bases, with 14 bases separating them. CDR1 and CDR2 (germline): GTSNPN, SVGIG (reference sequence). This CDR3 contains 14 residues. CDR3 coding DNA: TGTGCCTGGACGGGGAGGTCTCGGAATTCACCCCTCCACTTT. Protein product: CAWTGRSRNSPLHF.

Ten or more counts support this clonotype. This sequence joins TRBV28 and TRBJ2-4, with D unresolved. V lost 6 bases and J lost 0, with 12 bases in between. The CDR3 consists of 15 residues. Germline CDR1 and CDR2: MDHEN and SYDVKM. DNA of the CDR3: TGTGCCAGCAGCCCAGCCCTCATAGCCAAAAACATTCAGTACTTC. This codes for CASSPALIAKNIQYF.

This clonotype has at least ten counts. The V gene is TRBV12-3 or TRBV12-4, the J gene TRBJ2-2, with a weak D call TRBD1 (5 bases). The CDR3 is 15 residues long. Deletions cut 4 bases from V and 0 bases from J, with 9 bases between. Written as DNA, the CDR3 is TGTGCCAGCAGTTGGGGCGAGACGAACACCGGGGAGCTGTTTTTT. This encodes CASSWGETNTGELFF.

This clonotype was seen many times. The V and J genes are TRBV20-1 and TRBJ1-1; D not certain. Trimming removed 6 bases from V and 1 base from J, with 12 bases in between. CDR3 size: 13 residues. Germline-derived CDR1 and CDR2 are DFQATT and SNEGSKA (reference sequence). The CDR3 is CSAPKGTNTEAFF. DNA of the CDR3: TGCAGTGCCCCAAAGGGAACGAACACTGAAGCTTTCTTT.

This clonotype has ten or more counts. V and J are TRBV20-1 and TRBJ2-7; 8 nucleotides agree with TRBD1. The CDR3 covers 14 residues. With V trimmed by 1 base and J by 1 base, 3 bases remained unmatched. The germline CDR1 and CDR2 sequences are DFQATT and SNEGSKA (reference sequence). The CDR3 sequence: CSARADRVSYEQYF. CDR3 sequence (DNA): TGCAGTGCTAGAGCGGACAGGGTATCCTACGAGCAGTACTTC.

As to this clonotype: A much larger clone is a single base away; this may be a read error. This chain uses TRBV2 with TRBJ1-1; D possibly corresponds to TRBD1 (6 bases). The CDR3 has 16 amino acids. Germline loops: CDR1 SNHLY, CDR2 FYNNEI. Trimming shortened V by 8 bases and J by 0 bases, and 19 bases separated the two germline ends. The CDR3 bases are TGTGCCAGCGTTGAGCCGGGACAAAAAATGAACACTGAAGCTTTCTTT. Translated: CASVEPGQKMNTEAFF.

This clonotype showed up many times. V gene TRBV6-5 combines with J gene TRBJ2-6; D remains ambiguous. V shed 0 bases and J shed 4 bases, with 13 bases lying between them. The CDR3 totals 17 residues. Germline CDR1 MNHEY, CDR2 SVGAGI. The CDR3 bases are TGTGCCAGCAGTTACTCGGATCCGGGCTCCGGGGCCAACGTCCTGACTTTC. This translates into CASSYSDPGSGANVLTF.

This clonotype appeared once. The CDR3 nucleotides are TGTGCCGCTGCGTGGGAGACCCAGTACTTC. Translated: CAAAWETQYF. The rearrangement links TRBV19 to TRBJ2-5; D call uncertain. Germline V gene data show CDR1 as LNHDA and CDR2 as SQIVND (reference sequence). Trimming left V 11 bases short and J 5 bases short, with 9 bases between. CDR3 length equals 10 residues.

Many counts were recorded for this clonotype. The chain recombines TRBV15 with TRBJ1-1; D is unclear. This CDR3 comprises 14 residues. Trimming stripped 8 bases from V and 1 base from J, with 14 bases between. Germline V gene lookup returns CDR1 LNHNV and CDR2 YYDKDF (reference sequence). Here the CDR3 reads CATSAGKRNTEAFF. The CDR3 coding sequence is TGTGCCACCTCGGCGGGAAAACGGAACACTGAAGCTTTCTTT.